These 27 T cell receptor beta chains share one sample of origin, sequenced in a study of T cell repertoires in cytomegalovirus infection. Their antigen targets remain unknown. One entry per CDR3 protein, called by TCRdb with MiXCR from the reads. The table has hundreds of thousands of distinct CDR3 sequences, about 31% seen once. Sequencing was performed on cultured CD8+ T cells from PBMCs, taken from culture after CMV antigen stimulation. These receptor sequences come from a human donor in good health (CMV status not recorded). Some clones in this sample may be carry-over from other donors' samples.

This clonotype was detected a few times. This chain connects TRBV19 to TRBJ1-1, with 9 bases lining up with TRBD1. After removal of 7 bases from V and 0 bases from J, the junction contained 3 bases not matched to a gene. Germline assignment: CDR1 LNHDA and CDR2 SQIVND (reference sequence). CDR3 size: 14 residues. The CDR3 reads CASTTGGLNTEAFF. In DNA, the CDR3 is TGTGCCAGTACCACAGGGGGCTTGAACACTGAAGCTTTCTTT.

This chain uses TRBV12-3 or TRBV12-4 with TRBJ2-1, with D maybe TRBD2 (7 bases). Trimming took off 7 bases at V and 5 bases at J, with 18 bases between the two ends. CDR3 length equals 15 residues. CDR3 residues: CASTYRGGADNEQFF. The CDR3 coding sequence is TGTGCCAGCACTTATAGGGGGGGGGCCGACAATGAGCAGTTCTTC.

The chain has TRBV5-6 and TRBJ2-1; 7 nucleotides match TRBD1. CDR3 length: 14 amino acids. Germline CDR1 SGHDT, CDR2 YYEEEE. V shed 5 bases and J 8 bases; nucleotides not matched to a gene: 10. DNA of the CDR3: TGTGCCAGCAGTAACGCCGGGACAGAGGATGAGCAGTTCTTC. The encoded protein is CASSNAGTEDEQFF.

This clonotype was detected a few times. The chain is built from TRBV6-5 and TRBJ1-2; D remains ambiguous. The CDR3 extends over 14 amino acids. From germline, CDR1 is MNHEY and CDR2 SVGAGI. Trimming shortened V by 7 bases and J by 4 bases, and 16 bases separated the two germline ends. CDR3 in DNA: TGTGCCAGCACCGACTCGCAGGCGGGCTATGGCTACACCTTC. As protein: CASTDSQAGYGYTF.

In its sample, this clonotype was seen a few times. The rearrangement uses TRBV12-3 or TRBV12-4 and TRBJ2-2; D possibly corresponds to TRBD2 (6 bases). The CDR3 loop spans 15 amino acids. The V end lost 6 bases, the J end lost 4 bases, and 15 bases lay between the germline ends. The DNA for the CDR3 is TGTGCCAGCAGCAGACTAGTCGGGGGCACCGGGGAGCTGTTTTTT. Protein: CASSRLVGGTGELFF.

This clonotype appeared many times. The CDR3 spells CASSKGTNHSPNTEAFF. The DNA of the CDR3 is TGTGCCAGCAGTAAAGGGACTAACCATTCCCCGAACACTGAAGCTTTCTTT. The chain couples TRBV6-6 to TRBJ1-1; possibly TRBD1 for D (5 bases). V shed 5 bases and J shed 1 base, with 20 bases lying between them. Germline V gene data show CDR1 as MNHNY and CDR2 as SVGAGI (reference sequence). The CDR3 loop spans 17 amino acids.

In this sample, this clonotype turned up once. Here the CDR3 DNA reads TGTGCCATCAGTGACCCCGGGACAGGGGGGTACGAGCAGTACGTC. Translation: CAISDPGTGGYEQYV. The chain recombines TRBV10-3 with TRBJ2-7, with 11 bases matching TRBD1. The CDR3 runs 15 residues. Germline CDR1 and CDR2: ENHRY and SYGVKD. J lost 4 bases, V lost 3 bases, and 5 bases had no gene match.

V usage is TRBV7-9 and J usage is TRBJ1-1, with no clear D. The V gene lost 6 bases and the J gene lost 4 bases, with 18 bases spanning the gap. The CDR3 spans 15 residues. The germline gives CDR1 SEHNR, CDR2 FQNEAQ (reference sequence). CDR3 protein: CASRSRTARFTEAFF. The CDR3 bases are TGTGCCAGCAGGTCCAGGACCGCTCGTTTCACTGAAGCTTTCTTT.

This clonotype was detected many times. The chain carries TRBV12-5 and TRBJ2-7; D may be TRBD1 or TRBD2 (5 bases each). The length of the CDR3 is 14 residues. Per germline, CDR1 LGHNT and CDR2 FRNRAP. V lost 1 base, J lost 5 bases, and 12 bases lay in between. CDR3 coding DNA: TGTGCTAGTGGTTTGGGGGACCGGCCCCACGAGCAGTACTTC. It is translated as CASGLGDRPHEQYF.

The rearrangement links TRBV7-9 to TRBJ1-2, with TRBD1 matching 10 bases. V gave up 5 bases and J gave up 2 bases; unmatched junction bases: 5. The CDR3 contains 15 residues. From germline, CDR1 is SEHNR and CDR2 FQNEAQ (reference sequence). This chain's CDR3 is CASSLPGQGNYGYTF. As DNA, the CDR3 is TGTGCCAGCAGCCTACCGGGACAGGGGAACTATGGCTACACCTTC.

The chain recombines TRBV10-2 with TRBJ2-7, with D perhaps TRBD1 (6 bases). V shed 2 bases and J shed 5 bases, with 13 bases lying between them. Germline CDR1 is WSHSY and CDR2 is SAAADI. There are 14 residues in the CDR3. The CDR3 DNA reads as TGCGCCAGCAGTGAGACAGGGAACCCTGACGAGCAGTACTTC. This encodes CASSETGNPDEQYF.

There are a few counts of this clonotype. CDR3 bases: TGTGCCAGCAGCTTAGACACGGCCCCGAACACTGAAGCTTTCTTT. It specifies CASSLDTAPNTEAFF. The chain couples TRBV7-9 to TRBJ1-1; D gene unclear. The V end lost 1 base, the J end lost 1 base, and 10 bases lay between the germline ends. The CDR3 has 15 residues. Germline lookup yields CDR1 SEHNR and CDR2 FQNEAQ (reference sequence).

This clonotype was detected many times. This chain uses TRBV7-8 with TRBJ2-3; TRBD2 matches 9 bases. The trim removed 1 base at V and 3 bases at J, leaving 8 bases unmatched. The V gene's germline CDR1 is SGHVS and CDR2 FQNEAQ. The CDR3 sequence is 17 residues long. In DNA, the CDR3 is TGTGCCAGCAGCTTAGGGCTAGCGGGGTTCGGGACAGATACGCAGTATTTT. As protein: CASSLGLAGFGTDTQYF.

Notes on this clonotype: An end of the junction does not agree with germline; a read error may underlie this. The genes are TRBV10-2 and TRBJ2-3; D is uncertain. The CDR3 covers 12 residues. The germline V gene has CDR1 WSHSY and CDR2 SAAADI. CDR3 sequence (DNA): TGCGTCAGCAGTGGATCCTTAGATACGCAGTATTTT. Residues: CVSSGSLDTQYF.

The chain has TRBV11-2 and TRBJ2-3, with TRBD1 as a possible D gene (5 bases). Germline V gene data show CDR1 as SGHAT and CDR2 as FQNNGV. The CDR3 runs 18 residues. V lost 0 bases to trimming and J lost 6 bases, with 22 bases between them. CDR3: CASSLDPPGAGSRDTQYF. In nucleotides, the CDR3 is TGTGCCAGCAGCTTAGACCCCCCCGGAGCAGGGTCTCGGGATACGCAGTATTTT.

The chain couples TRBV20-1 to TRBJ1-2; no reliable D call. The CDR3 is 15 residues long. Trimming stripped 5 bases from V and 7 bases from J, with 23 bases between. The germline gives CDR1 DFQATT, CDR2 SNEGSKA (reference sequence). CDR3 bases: TGCAGTGCTCCTATACCCGCGGACGTCCCTCCTGGCTACACCTTC. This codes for CSAPIPADVPPGYTF.

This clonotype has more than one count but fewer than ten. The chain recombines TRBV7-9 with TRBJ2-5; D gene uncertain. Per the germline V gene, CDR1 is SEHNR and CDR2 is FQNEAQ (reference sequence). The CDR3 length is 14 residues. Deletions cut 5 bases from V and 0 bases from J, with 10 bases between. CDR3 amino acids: CASSQPGYQETQYF. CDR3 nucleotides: TGTGCCAGCAGCCAGCCCGGATACCAAGAGACCCAGTACTTC.

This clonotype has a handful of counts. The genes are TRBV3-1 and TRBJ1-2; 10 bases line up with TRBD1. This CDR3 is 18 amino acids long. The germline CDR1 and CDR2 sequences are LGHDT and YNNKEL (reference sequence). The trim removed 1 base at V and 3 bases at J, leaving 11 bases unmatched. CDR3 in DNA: TGTGCCAGCAGCCAAGTAACCGGGACAGGGGCCGTAGACTATGGCTACACCTTC. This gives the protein CASSQVTGTGAVDYGYTF.

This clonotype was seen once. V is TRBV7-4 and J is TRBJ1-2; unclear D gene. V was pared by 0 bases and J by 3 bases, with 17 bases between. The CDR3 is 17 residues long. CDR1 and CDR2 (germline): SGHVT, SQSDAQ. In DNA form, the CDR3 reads TGTGCCAGCAGCTTAGCGCGGAAGGTCGCATTCCACTATGGCTACACCTTC. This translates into CASSLARKVAFHYGYTF.

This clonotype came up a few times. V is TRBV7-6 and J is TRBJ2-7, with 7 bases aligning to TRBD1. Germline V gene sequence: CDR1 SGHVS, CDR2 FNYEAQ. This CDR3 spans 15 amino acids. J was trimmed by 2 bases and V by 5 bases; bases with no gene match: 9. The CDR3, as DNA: TGTGCCAGCAGCCCATCCGGGACAGCGCCCTACGAGCAGTACTTC. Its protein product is CASSPSGTAPYEQYF. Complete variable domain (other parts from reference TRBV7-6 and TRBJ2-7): GAGVSQSPRYKVTKRGQDVALRCDPISGHVSLYWYRQALGQGPEFLTYFNYEAQQDKSGLPNDRFSAERPEGSISTLTIQRTEQRDSAMYRCASSPSGTAPYEQYFGPGTRLTVT.

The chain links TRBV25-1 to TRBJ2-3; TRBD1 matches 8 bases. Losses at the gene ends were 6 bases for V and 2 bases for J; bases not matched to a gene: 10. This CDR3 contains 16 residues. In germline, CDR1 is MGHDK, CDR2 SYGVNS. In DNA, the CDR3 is TGTGCCAGCAGGGCAAAGGGACAGGCGATCACAGATACGCAGTATTTT. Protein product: CASRAKGQAITDTQYF.

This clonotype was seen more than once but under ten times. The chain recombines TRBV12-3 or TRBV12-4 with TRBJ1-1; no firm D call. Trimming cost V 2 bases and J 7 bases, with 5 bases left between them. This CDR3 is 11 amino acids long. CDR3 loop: CASSLRYEAFF. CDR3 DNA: TGTGCCAGCAGTTTACGTTATGAAGCTTTCTTT.

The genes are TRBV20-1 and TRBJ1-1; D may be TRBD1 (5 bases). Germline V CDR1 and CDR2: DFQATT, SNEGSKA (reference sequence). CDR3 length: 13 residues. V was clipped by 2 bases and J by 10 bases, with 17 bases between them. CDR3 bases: TGCAGTGCTAGACCTCGGGGGGAAGGGGCAGCTTTCTTT. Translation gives CSARPRGEGAAFF.

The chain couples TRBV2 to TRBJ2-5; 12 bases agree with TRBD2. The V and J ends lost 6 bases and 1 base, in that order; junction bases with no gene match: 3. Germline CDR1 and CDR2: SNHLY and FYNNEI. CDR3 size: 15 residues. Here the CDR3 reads CASSWTSGVQETQYF. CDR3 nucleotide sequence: TGTGCCAGCAGCTGGACTAGCGGGGTCCAAGAGACCCAGTACTTC. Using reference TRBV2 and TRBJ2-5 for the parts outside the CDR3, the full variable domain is EPEVTQTPSHQVTQMGQEVILRCVPISNHLYFYWYRQILGQKVEFLVSFYNNEISEKSEIFDDQFSVERPDGSNFTLKIRSTKLEDSAMYFCASSWTSGVQETQYFGPGTRLLVL.

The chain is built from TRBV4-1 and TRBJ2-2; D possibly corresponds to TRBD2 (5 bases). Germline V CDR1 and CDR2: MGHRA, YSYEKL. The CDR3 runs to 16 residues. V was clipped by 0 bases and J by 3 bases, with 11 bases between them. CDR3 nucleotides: TGCGCCAGCAGCCAAGACCCGGAGGAGGACACCGGGGAGCTGTTTTTT. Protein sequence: CASSQDPEEDTGELFF.

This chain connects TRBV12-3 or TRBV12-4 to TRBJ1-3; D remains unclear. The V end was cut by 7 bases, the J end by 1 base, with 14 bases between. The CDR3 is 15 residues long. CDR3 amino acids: CASIPPLESGNTIYF. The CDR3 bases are TGTGCCAGCATCCCACCTTTGGAATCTGGAAACACCATATATTTT.

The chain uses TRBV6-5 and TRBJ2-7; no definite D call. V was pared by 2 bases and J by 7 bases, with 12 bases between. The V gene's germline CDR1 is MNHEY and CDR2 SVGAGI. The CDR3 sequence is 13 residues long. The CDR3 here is CASSYGSDGEQYF. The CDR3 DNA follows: TGTGCCAGCAGTTACGGGTCAGACGGAGAGCAGTACTTC.